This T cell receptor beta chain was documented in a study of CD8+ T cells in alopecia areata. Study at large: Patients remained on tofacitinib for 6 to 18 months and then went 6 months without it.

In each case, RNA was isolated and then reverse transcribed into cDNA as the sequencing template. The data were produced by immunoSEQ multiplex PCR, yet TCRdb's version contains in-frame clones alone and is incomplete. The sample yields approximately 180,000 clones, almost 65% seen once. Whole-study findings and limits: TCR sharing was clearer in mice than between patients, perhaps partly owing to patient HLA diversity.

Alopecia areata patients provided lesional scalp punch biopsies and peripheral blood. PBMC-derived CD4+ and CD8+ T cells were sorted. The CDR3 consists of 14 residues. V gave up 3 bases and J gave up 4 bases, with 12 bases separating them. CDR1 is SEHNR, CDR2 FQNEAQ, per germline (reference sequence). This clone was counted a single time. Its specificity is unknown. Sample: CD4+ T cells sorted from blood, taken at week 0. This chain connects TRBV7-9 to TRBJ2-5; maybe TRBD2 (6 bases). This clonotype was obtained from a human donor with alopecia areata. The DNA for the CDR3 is TGTGCCAGCAGCTTGAGGCCGGGAGTAGAGACCCAGTACTTC. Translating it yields CASSLRPGVETQYF.